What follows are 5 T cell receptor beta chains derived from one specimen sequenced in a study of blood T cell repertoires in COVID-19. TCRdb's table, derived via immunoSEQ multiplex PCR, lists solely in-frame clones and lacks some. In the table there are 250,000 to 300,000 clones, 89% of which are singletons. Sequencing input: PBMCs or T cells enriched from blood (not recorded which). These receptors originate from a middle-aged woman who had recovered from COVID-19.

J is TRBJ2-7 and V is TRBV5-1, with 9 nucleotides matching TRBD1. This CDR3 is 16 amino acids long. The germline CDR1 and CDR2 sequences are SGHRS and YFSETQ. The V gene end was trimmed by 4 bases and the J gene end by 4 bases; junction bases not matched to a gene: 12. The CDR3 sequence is CASSRMDRGHGYEQYF. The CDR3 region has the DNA TGCGCCAGCAGCCGGATGGACAGGGGCCACGGTTACGAGCAGTACTTC.

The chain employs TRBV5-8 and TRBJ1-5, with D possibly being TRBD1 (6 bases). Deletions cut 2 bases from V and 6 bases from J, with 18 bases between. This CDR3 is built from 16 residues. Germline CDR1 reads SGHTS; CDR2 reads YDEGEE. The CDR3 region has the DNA TGTGCCAGCAGCTTCCTGATGCGGGGGCTAGGTCAGCCCCAGCATTTT. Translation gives CASSFLMRGLGQPQHF.

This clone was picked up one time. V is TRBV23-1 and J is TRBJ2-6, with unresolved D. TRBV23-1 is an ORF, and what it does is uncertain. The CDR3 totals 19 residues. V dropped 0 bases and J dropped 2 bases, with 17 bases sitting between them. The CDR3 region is CASSQSYRSLGAGANVLTF. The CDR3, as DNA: TGCGCCAGCAGTCAATCCTATCGGTCCCTAGGAGCTGGGGCCAACGTCCTGACTTTC.

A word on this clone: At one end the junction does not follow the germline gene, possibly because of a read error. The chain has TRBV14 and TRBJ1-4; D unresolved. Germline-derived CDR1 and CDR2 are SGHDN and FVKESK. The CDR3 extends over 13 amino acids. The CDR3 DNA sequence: TGTACCAGCAGCCCCCGAGGAAGGGAAAAACTGTTTTTT. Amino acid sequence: CTSSPRGREKLFF.

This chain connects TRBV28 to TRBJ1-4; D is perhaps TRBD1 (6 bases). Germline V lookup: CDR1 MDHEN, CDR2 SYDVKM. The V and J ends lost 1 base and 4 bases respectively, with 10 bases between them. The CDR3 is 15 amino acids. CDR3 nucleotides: TGTGCCAGCAGTTTATTGTCAGGGGATAATGAAAAACTGTTTTTT. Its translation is CASSLLSGDNEKLFF. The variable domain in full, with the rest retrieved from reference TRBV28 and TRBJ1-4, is DVKVTQSSRYLVKRTGEKVFLECVQDMDHENMFWYRQDPGLGLRLIYFSYDVKMKEKGDIPEGYSVSREKKERFSLILESASTNQTSMYLCASSLLSGDNEKLFFGSGTQLSVL.